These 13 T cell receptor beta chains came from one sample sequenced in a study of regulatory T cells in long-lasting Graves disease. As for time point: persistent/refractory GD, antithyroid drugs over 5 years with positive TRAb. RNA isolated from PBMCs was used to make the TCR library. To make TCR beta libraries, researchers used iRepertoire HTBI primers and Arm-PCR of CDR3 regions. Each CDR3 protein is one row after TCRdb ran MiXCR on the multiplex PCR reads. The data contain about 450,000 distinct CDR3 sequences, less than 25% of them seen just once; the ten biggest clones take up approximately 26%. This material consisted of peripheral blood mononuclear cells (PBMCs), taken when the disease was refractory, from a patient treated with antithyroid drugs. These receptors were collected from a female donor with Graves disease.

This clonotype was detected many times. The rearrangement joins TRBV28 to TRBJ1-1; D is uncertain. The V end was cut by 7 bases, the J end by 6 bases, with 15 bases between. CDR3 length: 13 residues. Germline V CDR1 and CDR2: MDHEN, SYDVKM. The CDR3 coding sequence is TGTGCCAGCACTTTGTTAGCTAATGCTGAAGCTTTCTTT. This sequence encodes CASTLLANAEAFF.

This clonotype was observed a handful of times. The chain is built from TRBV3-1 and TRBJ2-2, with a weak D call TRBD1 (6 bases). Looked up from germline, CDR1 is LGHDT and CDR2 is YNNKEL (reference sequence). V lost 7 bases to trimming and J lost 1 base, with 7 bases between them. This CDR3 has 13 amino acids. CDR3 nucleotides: TGTGCCAGCACACAGGGGAACACCGGGGAGCTGTTTTTT. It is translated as CASTQGNTGELFF.

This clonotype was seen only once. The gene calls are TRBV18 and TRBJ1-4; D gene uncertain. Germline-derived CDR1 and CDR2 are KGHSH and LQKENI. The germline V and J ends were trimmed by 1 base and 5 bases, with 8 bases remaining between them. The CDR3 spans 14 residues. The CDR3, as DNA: TGTGCCAGCTCACCACAGGGCCCAAATGAAAAACTGTTTTTT. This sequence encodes CASSPQGPNEKLFF.

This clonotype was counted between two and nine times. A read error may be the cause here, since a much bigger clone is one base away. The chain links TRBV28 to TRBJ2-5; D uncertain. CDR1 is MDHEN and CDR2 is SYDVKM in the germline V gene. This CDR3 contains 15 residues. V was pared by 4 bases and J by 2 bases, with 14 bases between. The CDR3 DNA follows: TGTGCCAGCAGTTCCGAAGCAGCAATTCAAGAGACCCAGTACTTC. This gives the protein CASSSEAAIQETQYF.

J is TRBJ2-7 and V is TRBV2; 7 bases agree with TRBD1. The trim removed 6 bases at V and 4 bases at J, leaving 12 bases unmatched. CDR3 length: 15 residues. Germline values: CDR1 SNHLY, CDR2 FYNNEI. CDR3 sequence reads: CASSEPGTVAYEQYF. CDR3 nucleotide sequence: TGTGCCAGCAGCGAACCCGGGACAGTCGCGTACGAGCAGTACTTC. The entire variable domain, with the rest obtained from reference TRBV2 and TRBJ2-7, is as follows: EPEVTQTPSHQVTQMGQEVILRCVPISNHLYFYWYRQILGQKVEFLVSFYNNEISEKSEIFDDQFSVERPDGSNFTLKIRSTKLEDSAMYFCASSEPGTVAYEQYFGPGTRLTVT.

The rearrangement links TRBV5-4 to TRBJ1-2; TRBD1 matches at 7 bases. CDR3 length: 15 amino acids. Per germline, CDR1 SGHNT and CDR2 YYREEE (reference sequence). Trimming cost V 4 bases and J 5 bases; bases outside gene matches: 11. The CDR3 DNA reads TGTGCCAGCAGCCCAGAAAGACAGGGAACGTATGGCTACACCTTC. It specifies CASSPERQGTYGYTF.

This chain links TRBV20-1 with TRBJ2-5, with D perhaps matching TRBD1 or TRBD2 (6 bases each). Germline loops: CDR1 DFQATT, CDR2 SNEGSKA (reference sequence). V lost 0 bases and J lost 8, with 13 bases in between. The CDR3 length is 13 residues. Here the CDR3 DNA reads TGCAGTGCTAGAGAAGAGGGGGGCCTAACCCAGTACTTC. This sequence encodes CSAREEGGLTQYF.

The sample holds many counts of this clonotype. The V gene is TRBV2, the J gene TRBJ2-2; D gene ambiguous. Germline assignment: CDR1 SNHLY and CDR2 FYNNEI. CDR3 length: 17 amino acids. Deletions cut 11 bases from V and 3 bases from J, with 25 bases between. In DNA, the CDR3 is TGTGCCTCCACCAGCAACATAATCGGAGAACACACCGGGGAGCTGTTTTTT. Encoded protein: CASTSNIIGEHTGELFF.

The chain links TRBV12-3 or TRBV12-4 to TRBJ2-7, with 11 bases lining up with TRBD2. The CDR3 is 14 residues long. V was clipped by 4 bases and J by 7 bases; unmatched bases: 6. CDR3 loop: CASSWLAGGGEQYF. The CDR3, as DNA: TGTGCCAGCAGTTGGCTAGCGGGAGGTGGTGAGCAGTACTTC.

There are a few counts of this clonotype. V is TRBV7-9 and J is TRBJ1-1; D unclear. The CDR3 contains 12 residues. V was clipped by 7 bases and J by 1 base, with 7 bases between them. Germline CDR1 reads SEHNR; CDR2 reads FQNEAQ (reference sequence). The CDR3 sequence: CASTSRNTEAFF. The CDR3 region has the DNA TGTGCCAGCACCTCCAGGAACACTGAAGCTTTCTTT.

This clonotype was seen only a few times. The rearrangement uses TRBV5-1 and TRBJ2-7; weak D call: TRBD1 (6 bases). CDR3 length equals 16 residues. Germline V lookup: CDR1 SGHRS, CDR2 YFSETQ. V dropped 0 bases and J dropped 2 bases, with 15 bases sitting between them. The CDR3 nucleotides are TGCGCCAGCAGCTTGGGGTCTCAACAGGGAACCTACGAGCAGTACTTC. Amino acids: CASSLGSQQGTYEQYF. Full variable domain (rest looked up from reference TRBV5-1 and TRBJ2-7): KAGVTQTPRYLIKTRGQQVTLSCSPISGHRSVSWYQQTPGQGLQFLFEYFSETQRNKGNFPGRFSGRQFSNSRSEMNVSTLELGDSALYLCASSLGSQQGTYEQYFGPGTRLTVT.

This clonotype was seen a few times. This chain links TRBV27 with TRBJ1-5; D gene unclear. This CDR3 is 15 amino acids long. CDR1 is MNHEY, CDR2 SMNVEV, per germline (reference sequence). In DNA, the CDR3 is TGTGCTGGGCGCACGGGAAAGTATAGCAATCAGCCCCAGCATTTT. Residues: CAGRTGKYSNQPQHF.

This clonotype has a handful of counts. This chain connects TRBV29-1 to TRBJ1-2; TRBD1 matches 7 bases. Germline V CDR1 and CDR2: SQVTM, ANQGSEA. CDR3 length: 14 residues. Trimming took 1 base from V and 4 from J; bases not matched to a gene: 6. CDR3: CSVEVDRVIYGYTF. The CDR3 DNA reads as TGCAGCGTTGAAGTCGACAGGGTTATCTATGGCTACACCTTC.